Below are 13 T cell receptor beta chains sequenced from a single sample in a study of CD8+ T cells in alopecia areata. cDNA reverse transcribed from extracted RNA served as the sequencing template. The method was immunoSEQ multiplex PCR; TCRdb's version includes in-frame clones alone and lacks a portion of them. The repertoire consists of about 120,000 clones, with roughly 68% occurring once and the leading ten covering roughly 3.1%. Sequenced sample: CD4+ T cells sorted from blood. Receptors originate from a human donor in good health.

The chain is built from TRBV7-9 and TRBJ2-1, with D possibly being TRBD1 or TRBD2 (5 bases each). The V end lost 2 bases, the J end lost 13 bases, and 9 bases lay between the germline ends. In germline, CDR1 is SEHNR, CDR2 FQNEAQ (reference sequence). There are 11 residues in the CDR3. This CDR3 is CASSLRGEQFF. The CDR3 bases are TGTGCCAGCAGCTTAAGGGGAGAACAGTTCTTC.

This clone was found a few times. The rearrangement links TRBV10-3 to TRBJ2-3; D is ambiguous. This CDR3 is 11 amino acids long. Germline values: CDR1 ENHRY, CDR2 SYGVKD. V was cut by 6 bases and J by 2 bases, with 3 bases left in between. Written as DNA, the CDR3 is TGTGCCATCAGCAACACAGATACGCAGTATTTT. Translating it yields CAISNTDTQYF.

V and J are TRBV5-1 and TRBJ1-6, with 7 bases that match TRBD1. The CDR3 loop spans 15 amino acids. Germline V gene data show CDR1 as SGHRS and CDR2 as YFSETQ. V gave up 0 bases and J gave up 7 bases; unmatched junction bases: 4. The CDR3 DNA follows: TGCGCCAGCAGCTTGGGAAGACAGGGAAATTCACCCCTCCACTTT. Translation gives CASSLGRQGNSPLHF.

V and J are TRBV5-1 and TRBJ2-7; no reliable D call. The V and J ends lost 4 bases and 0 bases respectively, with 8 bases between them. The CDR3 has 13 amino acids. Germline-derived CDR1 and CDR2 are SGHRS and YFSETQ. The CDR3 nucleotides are TGCGCCAGCAGCATCGAGCGCTCCTACGAGCAGTACTTC. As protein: CASSIERSYEQYF.

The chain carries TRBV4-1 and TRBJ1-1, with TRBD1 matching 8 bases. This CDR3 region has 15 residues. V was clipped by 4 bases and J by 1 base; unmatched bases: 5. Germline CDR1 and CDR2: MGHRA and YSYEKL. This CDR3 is CASSRVGTGNTEAFF. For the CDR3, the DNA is TGCGCCAGCAGCCGAGTGGGGACAGGGAACACTGAAGCTTTCTTT.

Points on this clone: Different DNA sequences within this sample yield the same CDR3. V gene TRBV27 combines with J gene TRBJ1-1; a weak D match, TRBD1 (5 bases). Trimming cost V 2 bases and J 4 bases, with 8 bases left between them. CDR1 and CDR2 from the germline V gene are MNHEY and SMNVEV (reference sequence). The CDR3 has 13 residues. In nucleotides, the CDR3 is TGTGCCAGCAGTTTACAGGGAAGCACTGAAGCTTTCTTT. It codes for CASSLQGSTEAFF.

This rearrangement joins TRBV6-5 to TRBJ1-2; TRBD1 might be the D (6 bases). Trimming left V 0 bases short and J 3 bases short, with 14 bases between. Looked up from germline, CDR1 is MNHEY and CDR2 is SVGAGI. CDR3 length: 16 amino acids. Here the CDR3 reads CASSYSQGGGDYGYTF. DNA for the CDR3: TGTGCCAGCAGTTACTCACAGGGAGGTGGGGACTATGGCTACACCTTC.

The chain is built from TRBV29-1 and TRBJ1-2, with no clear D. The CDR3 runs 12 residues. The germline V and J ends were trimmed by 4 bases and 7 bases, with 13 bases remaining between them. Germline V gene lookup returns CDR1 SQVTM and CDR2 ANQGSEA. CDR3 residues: CSVAGHGSGYTF. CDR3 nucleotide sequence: TGCAGCGTTGCGGGTCATGGGAGTGGCTACACCTTC.

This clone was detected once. The CDR3 DNA sequence: TGTGCCAGCAGCGCCGGGACAGGGATCTCTGGGGCCAACGTCCTGACTTTC. The encoded protein is CASSAGTGISGANVLTF. The genes are TRBV27 and TRBJ2-6, with 9 bases identical to TRBD1. CDR1 and CDR2 (germline): MNHEY, SMNVEV (reference sequence). This CDR3 comprises 17 residues. The trim removed 6 bases at V and 0 bases at J, leaving 6 bases unmatched.

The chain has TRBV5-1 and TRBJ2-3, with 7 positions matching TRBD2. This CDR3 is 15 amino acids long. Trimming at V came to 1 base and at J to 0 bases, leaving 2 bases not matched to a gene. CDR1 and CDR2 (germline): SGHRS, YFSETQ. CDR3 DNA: TGCGCCAGCAGCTTGAGCGGGGCTAGCACAGATACGCAGTATTTT. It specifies CASSLSGASTDTQYF.

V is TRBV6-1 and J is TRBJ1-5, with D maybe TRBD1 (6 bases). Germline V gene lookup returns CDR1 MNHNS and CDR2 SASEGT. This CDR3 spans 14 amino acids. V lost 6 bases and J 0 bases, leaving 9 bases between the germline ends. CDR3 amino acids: CASREGGSNQPQHF. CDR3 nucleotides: TGTGCCAGCAGAGAGGGGGGTAGCAATCAGCCCCAGCATTTT.

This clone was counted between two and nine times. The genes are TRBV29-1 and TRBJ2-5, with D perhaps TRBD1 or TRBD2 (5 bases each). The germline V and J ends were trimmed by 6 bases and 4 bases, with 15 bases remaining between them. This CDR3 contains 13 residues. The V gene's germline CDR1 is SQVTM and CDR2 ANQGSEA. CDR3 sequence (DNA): TGCAGCGTCGCAAATGGGGGTGGAGAGACCCAGTACTTC. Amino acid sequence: CSVANGGGETQYF.

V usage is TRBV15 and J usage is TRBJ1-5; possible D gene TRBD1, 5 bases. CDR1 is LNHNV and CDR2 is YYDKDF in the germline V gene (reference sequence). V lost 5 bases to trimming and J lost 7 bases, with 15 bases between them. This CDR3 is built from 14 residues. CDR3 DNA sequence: TGTGCCACCAGCCAACACGGGGGAGGCCAGCCCCAGCATTTT. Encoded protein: CATSQHGGGQPQHF. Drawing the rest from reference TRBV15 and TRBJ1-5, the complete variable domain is DAMVIQNPRYQVTQFGKPVTLSCSQTLNHNVMYWYQQKSSQAPKLLFHYYDKDFNNEADTPDNFQSRRPNTSFCFLDIRSPGLGDTAMYLCATSQHGGGQPQHFGDGTRLSIL.